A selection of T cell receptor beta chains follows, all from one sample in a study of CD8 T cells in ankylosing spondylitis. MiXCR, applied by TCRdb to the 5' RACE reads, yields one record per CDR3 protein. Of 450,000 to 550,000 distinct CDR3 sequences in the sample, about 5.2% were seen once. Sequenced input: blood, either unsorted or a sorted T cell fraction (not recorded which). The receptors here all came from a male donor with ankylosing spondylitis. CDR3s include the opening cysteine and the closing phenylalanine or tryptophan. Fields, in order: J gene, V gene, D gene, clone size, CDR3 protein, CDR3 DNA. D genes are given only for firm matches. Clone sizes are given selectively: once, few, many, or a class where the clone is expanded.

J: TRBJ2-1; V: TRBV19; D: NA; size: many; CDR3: CASSIIHNEQFF; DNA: TGTGCCAGTAGTATCATACACAATGAGCAGTTCTTC
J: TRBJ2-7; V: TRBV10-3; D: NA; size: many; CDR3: CAIRDRLAEQYF; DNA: TGTGCCATCAGAGACAGGCTTGCCGAGCAGTACTTC
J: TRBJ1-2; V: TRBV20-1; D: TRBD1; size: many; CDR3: CSARSRTGGEGYTF; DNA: TGCAGTGCTAGATCCAGGACAGGGGGCGAGGGGTACACCTTC
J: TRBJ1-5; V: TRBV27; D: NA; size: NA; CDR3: CASSLSMGHNQPQHF; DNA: TGTGCCAGCAGTTTAAGTATGGGCCACAATCAGCCCCAGCATTTT
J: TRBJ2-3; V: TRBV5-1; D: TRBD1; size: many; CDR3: CASSKITGTGITDTQYF; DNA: TGCGCCAGCAGCAAAATAACCGGGACAGGCATCACAGATACGCAGTATTTT
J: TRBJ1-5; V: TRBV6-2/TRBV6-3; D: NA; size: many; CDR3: CASRTDIQPQHF; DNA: TGTGCCAGCAGGACAGATATCCAGCCCCAGCATTTT
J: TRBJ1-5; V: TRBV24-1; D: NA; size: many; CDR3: CATGDWDSNQPQHF; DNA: TGTGCAACCGGGGACTGGGATAGCAATCAGCCCCAGCATTTT
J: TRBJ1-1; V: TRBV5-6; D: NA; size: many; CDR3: CASSLEGRRNTEAFF; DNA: TGTGCCAGCAGCTTGGAAGGTCGGAGAAACACTGAAGCTTTCTTT
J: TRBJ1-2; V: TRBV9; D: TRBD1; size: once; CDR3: CASSVAGTEDGYTF; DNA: TGTGCCAGCAGCGTAGCTGGGACAGAGGATGGCTACACCTTC
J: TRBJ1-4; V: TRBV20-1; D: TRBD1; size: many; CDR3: CSAEGQGSATNEKLFF; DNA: TGCAGTGCGGAGGGACAGGGGTCGGCAACTAATGAAAAACTGTTTTTT
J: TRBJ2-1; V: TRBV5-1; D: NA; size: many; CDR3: CASSQQDGGYNEQFF; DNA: TGCGCCAGCAGCCAACAGGACGGAGGCTACAATGAGCAGTTCTTC
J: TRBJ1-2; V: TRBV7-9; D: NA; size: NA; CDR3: CASRSGYRANYGYTF; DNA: TGTGCCAGCAGGTCGGGATATCGGGCGAACTATGGCTACACCTTC
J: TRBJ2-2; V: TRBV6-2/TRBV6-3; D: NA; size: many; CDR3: CASSFVGEYTGELFF; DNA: TGTGCCAGCAGTTTCGTGGGAGAGTACACCGGGGAGCTGTTTTTT
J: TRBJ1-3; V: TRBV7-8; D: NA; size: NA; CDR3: CASSTWEVSGNTIYF; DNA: TGTGCCAGCAGCACCTGGGAAGTCTCTGGAAACACCATATATTTT
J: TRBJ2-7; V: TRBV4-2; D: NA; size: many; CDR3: CASSQELGKPITTYEQYF; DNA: TGTGCCAGCAGCCAAGAGCTTGGCAAGCCCATTACCACCTACGAGCAGTACTTC
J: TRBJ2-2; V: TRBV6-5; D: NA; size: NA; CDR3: CASSYSRWTGELFF; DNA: TGTGCCAGCAGTTACTCCCGGTGGACCGGGGAGCTGTTTTTT
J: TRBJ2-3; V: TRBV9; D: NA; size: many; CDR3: CASSDTPGPEVGTQYF; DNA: TGTGCCAGCAGCGACACACCGGGGCCCGAAGTTGGTACGCAGTATTTT
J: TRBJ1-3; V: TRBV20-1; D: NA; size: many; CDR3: CSARGEKGKTGNTIYF; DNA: TGCAGTGCTAGAGGCGAGAAGGGCAAAACTGGAAACACCATATATTTT
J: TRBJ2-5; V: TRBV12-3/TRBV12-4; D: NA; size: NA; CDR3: CASRPRTDPQETQYF; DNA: TGTGCCAGCAGACCAAGGACGGACCCCCAAGAGACCCAGTACTTC
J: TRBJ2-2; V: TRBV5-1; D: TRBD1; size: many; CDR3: CASSLVLGTGGSSNTGELFF; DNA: TGCGCCAGCAGCTTGGTATTGGGGACAGGGGGCTCGTCGAACACCGGGGAGCTGTTTTTT
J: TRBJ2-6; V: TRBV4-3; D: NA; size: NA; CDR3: CASSLRGFGVLTF; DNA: TGCGCCAGCAGCCTTCGGGGTTTCGGAGTCCTGACTTTC
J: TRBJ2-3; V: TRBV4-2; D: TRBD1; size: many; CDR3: CASSQGRGLSTDTQYF; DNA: TGTGCCAGCAGCCAAGGCAGGGGGCTAAGCACAGATACGCAGTATTTT